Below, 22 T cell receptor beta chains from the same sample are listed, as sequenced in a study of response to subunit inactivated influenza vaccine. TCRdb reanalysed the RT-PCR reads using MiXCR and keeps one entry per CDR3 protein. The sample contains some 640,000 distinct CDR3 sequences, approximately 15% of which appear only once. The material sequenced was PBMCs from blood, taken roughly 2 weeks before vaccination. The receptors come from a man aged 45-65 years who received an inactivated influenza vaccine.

In DNA form, the CDR3 reads TGTGCCAGCCTTCCCATCAAGCTGAGCTCCTACAATGAGCAGTTCTTC. It is translated as CASLPIKLSSYNEQFF. The gene calls are TRBV6-2 or TRBV6-3 and TRBJ2-1; D remains unclear. This CDR3 is built from 16 residues. V was clipped by 8 bases and J by 0 bases, with 17 bases between them. The germline gives CDR1 MNHEY, CDR2 SVGEGT.

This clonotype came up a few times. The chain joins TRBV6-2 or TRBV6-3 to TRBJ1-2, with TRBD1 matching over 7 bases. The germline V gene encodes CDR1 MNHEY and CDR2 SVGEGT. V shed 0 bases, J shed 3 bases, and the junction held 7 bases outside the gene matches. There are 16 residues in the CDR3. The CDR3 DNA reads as TGTGCCAGCAGTTACTCTTGGACAGGAGTGGACTATGGCTACACCTTC. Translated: CASSYSWTGVDYGYTF.

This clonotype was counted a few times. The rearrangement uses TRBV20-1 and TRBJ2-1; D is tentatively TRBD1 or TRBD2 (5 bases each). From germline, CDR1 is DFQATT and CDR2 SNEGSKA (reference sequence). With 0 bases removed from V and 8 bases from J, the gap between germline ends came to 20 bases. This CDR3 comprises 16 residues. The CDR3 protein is CSAREPGRMIRHEQFF. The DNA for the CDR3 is TGCAGTGCTAGAGAGCCGGGACGAATGATCCGACATGAGCAGTTCTTC.

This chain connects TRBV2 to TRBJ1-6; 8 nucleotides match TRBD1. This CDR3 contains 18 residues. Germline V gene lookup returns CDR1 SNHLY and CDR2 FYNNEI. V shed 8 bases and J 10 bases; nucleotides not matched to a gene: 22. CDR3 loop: CASHTTSDRANFYSPLHF. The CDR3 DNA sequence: TGTGCCAGCCACACAACATCGGACAGGGCCAATTTTTACTCACCCCTCCACTTT.

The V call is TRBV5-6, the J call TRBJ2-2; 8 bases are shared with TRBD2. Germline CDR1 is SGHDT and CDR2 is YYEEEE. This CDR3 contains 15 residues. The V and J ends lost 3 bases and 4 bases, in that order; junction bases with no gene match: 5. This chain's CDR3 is CASSWSGGGTGELFF. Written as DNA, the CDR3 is TGTGCCAGCAGCTGGAGCGGGGGAGGCACCGGGGAGCTGTTTTTT.

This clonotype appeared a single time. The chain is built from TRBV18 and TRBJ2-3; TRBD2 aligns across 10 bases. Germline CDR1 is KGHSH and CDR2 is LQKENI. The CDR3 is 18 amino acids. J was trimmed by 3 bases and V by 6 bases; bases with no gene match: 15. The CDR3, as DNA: TGTGCCAGCTCGACACCTAGCGGGGGAAGACTCAGGACAGATACGCAGTATTTT. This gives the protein CASSTPSGGRLRTDTQYF.

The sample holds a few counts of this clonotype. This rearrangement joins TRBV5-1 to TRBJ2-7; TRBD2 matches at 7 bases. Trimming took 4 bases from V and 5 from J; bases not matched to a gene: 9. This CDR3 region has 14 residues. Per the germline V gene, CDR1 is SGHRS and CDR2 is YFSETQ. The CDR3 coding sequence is TGCGCCAGCAGCCCCGGGGGAGGGACCAACGAGCAGTACTTC. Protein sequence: CASSPGGGTNEQYF.

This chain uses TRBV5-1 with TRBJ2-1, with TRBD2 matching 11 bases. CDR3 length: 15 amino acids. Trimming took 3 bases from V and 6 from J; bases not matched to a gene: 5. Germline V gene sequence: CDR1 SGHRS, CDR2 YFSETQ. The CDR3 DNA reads TGCGCCAGCAGCTCGGGACTAGCGGACCCCAATGAGCAGTTCTTC. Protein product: CASSSGLADPNEQFF.

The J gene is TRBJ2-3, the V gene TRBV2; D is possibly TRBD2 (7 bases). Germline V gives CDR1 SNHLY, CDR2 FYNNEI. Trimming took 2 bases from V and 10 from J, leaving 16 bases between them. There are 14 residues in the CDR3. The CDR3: CASSERGRGGSQYF. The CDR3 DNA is TGTGCCAGCAGTGAAAGGGGGAGGGGTGGATCGCAGTATTTT.

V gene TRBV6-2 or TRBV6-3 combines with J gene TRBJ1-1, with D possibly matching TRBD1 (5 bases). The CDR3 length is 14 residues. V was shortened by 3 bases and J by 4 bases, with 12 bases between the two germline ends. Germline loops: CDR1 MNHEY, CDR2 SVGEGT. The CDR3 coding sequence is TGTGCCAGCAGTTATATGGGGGGAGTCACTGAAGCTTTCTTT. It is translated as CASSYMGGVTEAFF.

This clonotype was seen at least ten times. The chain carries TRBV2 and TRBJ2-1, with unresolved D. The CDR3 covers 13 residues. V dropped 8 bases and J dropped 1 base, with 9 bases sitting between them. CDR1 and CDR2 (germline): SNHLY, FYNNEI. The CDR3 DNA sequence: TGTGCCAGCGGGCTGGAGTCCTACAATGAGCAGTTCTTC. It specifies CASGLESYNEQFF.

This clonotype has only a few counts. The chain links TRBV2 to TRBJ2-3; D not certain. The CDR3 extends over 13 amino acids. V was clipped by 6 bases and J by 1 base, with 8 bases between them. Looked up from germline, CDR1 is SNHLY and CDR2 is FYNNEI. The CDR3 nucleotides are TGTGCCAGCAGGTATTCTCGCACAGATACGCAGTATTTT. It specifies CASRYSRTDTQYF.

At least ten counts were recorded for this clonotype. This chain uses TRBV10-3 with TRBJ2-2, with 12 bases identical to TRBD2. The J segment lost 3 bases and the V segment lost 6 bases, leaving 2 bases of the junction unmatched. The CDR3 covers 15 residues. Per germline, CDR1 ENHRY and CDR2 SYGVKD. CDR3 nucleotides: TGTGCCATCAGGAGACTAGCGGGAGACACCGGGGAGCTGTTTTTT. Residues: CAIRRLAGDTGELFF.

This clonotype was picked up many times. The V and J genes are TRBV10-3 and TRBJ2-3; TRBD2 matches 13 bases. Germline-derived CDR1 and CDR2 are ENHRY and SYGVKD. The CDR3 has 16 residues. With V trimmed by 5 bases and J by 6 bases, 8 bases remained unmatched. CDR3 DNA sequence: TGTGCCATCAGTCGGTTGACTAGCGGGGGGCCGGATACGCAGTATTTT. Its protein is CAISRLTSGGPDTQYF.

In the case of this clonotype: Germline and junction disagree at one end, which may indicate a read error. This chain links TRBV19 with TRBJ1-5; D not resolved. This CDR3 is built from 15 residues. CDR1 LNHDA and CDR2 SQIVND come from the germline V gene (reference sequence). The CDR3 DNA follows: TGTGCCAGTAGTAAGGCTAGACAAAGCAATCAGCCCCGGCATTTT. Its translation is CASSKARQSNQPRHF.

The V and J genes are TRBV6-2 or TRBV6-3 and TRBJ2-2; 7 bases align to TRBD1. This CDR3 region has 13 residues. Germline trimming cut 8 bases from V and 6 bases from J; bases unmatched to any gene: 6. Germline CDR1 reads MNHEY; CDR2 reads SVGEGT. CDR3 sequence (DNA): TGTGCCAGCCGGGACAGACGCGCCGGGGAGCTGTTTTTT. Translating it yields CASRDRRAGELFF.

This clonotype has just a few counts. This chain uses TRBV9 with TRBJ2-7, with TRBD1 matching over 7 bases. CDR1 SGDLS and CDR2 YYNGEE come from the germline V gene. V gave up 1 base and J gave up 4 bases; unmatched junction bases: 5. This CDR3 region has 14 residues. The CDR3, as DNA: TGTGCCAGCAGCGTACGACAGGGTGGGTACGAGCAGTACTTC. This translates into CASSVRQGGYEQYF.

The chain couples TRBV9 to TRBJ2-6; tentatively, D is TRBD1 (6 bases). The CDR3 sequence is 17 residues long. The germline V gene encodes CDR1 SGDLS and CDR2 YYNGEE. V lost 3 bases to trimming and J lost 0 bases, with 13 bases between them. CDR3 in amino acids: CASSGRQASSGANVLTF. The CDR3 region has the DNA TGTGCCAGCAGCGGACGACAGGCTAGCTCTGGGGCCAACGTCCTGACTTTC.

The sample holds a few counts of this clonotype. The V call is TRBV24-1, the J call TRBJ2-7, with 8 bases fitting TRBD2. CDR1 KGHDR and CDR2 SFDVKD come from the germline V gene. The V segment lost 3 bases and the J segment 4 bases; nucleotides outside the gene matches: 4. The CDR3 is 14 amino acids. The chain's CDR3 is CATSDTQRGYEQYF. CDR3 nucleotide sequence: TGTGCCACCAGTGATACCCAGCGGGGGTACGAGCAGTACTTC.

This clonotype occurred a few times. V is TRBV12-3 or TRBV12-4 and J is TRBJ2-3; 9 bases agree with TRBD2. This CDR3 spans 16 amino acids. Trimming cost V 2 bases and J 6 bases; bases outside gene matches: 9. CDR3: CASSLRLAVEGDTQYF. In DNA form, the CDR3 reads TGTGCCAGCAGTTTAAGACTAGCGGTTGAGGGGGATACGCAGTATTTT.

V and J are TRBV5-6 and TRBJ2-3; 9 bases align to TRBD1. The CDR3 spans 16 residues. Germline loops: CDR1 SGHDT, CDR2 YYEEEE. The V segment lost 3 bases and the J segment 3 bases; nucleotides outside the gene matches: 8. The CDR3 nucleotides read TGTGCCAGCAGCTCGGTGACAGGGGGTAGAACAGATACGCAGTATTTT. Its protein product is CASSSVTGGRTDTQYF.

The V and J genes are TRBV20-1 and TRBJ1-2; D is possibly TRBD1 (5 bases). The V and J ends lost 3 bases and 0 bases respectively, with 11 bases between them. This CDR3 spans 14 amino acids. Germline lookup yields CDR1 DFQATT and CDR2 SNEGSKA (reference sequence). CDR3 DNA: TGCAGTGCTAGGAGGGGAGGGGCTAACTATGGCTACACCTTC. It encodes CSARRGGANYGYTF.